This entry describes one T cell receptor beta chain. This CDR3 region has 11 residues. Germline CDR1 and CDR2: MNHEY and SVGEGT. V lost 8 bases and J 7 bases, leaving 11 bases between the germline ends. The source of the sample is a study of blood T cell repertoires in COVID-19. Across the study: Specimens from acute and convalescent COVID-19 originated in the United States, Italy and Spain. From T cells, B-cell-depleted T cells, or PBMCs came the material, which was cDNA or gDNA.

Methods used by the authors: Scientists estimated how many nucleated cells there were by amplifying reference gene primers. The assay was immunoSEQ multiplex PCR, and TCRdb's table has in-frame clones only and misses some. D and trimming come from the DNA, and the V and J calls and clone size come from that table. This table has 450,000 to 500,000 clones, roughly 88% appearing once. The sequence was collected from a human donor in a cohort sampled during active COVID-19. The sequenced sample consisted of peripheral blood. This sequence joins TRBV6-2 or TRBV6-3 and TRBJ1-2; D gene uncertain. Here the CDR3 reads CASGHSPGYTF. CDR3 DNA: TGTGCCAGCGGCCACAGCCCTGGCTACACCTTC.